A single sample is the source of the 29 T cell receptor beta chains below, sequenced in a study of blood T cell repertoires in COVID-19. The assay was immunoSEQ multiplex PCR, and TCRdb's table has in-frame clones only and misses some. This sample has about 220,000 clones, with 80% to 90% found just once. What was sequenced was peripheral blood. Every receptor here comes from a woman aged 55-70 years who had recovered from COVID-19.

This chain uses TRBV30 with TRBJ1-4; no clear D. V gave up 4 bases and J gave up 10 bases, with 16 bases separating them. CDR1 is GTSNPN and CDR2 is SVGIG in the germline V gene (reference sequence). This CDR3 contains 13 residues. This CDR3 reads CAWKGPQAGKLFF. CDR3 coding DNA: TGTGCCTGGAAAGGTCCTCAGGCGGGAAAACTGTTTTTT. Drawing the rest from reference TRBV30 and TRBJ1-4, the complete variable domain is SQTIHQWPATLVQPVGSPLSLECTVEGTSNPNLYWYRQAAGRGLQLLFYSVGIGQISSEVPQNLSASRPQDRQFILSSKKLLLSDSGFYLCAWKGPQAGKLFFGSGTQLSVL.

This clone has a single count. The J gene is TRBJ2-5, the V gene TRBV30; D is possibly TRBD1 (6 bases). This CDR3 comprises 15 residues. CDR1 is GTSNPN, CDR2 SVGIG, per germline (reference sequence). V dropped 1 base and J dropped 7 bases, with 19 bases sitting between them. The CDR3 loop is CAWSEGLGTRGTQYF. The DNA for the CDR3 is TGTGCCTGGAGTGAGGGTTTGGGTACCAGGGGGACCCAGTACTTC.

This sequence joins TRBV29-1 and TRBJ2-1; D is possibly TRBD1 (7 bases). The CDR3 has 17 residues. The V end lost 0 bases, the J end lost 10 bases, and 25 bases lay between the germline ends. CDR1 is SQVTM, CDR2 ANQGSEA, per germline. The CDR3 DNA sequence: TGCAGCGTTGAAGATAGGAGGGGACAGCCCCACGGAGAAGAGCAGTTCTTC. As protein: CSVEDRRGQPHGEEQFF.

This rearrangement joins TRBV6-4 to TRBJ1-2; 9 positions agree with TRBD1. V lost 4 bases and J lost 4; bases outside the gene matches: 10. This CDR3 comprises 16 residues. Germline V lookup: CDR1 MRHNA, CDR2 SNTAGT. CDR3 sequence (DNA): TGTGCCAGCAGTGCGGGACAGGGCCGTCCCAGCTATGGCTACACCTTC. It specifies CASSAGQGRPSYGYTF.

In this sample, this clone turned up once. This chain joins TRBV7-2 and TRBJ2-7, with D possibly TRBD2 on 7 matching bases. Between the trimmed V and J ends, which lost 5 bases and 0 bases, there was a span of 14 bases. Germline V gene lookup returns CDR1 SGHTA and CDR2 FQGNSA. The CDR3 is made up of 15 amino acids. The DNA of the CDR3 is TGTGCCAGCAGCCAACGTAGGGGGGGCTCCTACGAGCAGTACTTC. It is translated as CASSQRRGGSYEQYF. The variable domain in full, completed from reference TRBV7-2 and TRBJ2-7, reads GAGVSQSPSNKVTEKGKDVELRCDPISGHTALYWYRQSLGQGLEFLIYFQGNSAPDKSGLPSDRFSAERTGGSVSTLTIQRTQQEDSAVYLCASSQRRGGSYEQYFGPGTRLTVT.

This clone showed up just once. This CDR3 reads CAISDGQVGEQYF. Here the CDR3 DNA reads TGTGCCATCAGTGACGGCCAGGTTGGCGAGCAGTACTTC. This chain links TRBV10-3 with TRBJ2-7; unclear D gene. This CDR3 has 13 amino acids. Germline CDR1 reads ENHRY; CDR2 reads SYGVKD. V was trimmed by 3 bases and J by 6 bases, leaving 12 bases between them.

This clone was observed a single time. The J gene is TRBJ1-1, the V gene TRBV4-1; 8 nucleotides match TRBD1. The ends lost 4 bases at V and 3 bases at J; junction bases unmatched: 7. The length of the CDR3 is 15 residues. Per germline, CDR1 MGHRA and CDR2 YSYEKL. The CDR3 DNA follows: TGCGCCAGCAGCCGGACAGGGCAAATGCACACTGAAGCTTTCTTT. Encoded protein: CASSRTGQMHTEAFF.

The chain employs TRBV9 and TRBJ1-1; maybe TRBD1 (6 bases). Per the germline V gene, CDR1 is SGDLS and CDR2 is YYNGEE. There are 15 residues in the CDR3. V lost 3 bases, J lost 0 bases, and 12 bases lay in between. The CDR3, as DNA: TGTGCCAGCAGCGCCGGGGGGCCAATGAACACTGAAGCTTTCTTT. Its translation: CASSAGGPMNTEAFF. Full variable domain (missing parts from reference TRBV9 and TRBJ1-1): DSGVTQTPKHLITATGQRVTLRCSPRSGDLSVYWYQQSLDQGLQFLIQYYNGEERAKGNILERFSAQQFPDLHSELNLSSLELGDSALYFCASSAGGPMNTEAFFGQGTRLTVV.

The chain joins TRBV15 to TRBJ2-7; possibly TRBD2 for D (5 bases). Germline V gene data show CDR1 as LNHNV and CDR2 as YYDKDF (reference sequence). The CDR3 length is 16 residues. Trimming left V 0 bases short and J 3 bases short, with 15 bases between. CDR3 nucleotides: TGTGCCACCAGCAGAGAGGGGAGAGGGCTTATCTACGAGCAGTACTTC. Residues: CATSREGRGLIYEQYF.

The chain uses TRBV9 and TRBJ1-3; 7 positions match TRBD1. V was clipped by 3 bases and J by 0 bases; unmatched bases: 6. In germline, CDR1 is SGDLS, CDR2 YYNGEE. The CDR3 has 16 amino acids. CDR3 coding DNA: TGTGCCAGCAGCGGCGACAGGGCCAACTCTGGAAACACCATATATTTT. This gives the protein CASSGDRANSGNTIYF.

This clone was found a few times. This CDR3 reads CASSSRDSDYGYTF. CDR3 nucleotide sequence: TGTGCCAGCAGCTCTCGGGACAGCGACTATGGCTACACCTTC. The chain has TRBV5-8 and TRBJ1-2, with 7 positions matching TRBD1. The junction had 5 bases not matched to a gene; V was cut back by 3 bases and J by 3 bases. Germline CDR1 is SGHTS and CDR2 is YDEGEE. The CDR3 runs 14 residues.

This sequence joins TRBV7-9 and TRBJ2-1; D may be TRBD1 (6 bases). CDR1 and CDR2 from the germline V gene are SEHNR and FQNEAQ (reference sequence). The CDR3 consists of 13 residues. Trimming left V 6 bases short and J 9 bases short, with 15 bases between. CDR3: CASSSEGVTEQFF. CDR3 DNA sequence: TGTGCCAGCAGTTCCGAGGGGGTCACTGAGCAGTTCTTC.

This rearrangement joins TRBV5-8 to TRBJ2-7; possibly TRBD1 for D (6 bases). V lost 3 bases, J lost 4 bases, and 8 bases lay in between. CDR3 length equals 12 residues. From germline, CDR1 is SGHTS and CDR2 YDEGEE. CDR3 bases: TGTGCCAGCAGCTGGACAGCGTACGAGCAGTACTTC. Translation: CASSWTAYEQYF.

This chain connects TRBV27 to TRBJ2-3, with 8 bases that match TRBD2. This CDR3 contains 16 residues. V dropped 3 bases and J dropped 1; count of bases not matched to a gene: 6. Looked up from germline, CDR1 is MNHEY and CDR2 is SMNVEV (reference sequence). The CDR3 coding sequence is TGTGCCAGCAGTTTGAACGCGGGGGGCGGCACAGATACGCAGTATTTT. It codes for CASSLNAGGGTDTQYF.

The V and J genes are TRBV5-1 and TRBJ1-6; D gene unclear. The CDR3 length is 15 residues. Trimming left V 3 bases short and J 6 bases short, with 13 bases between. The germline V gene encodes CDR1 SGHRS and CDR2 YFSETQ. DNA for the CDR3: TGCGCCAGCAGCTCGGAGGGTCTAGGTAATTCACCCCTCCACTTT. It specifies CASSSEGLGNSPLHF.

This chain connects TRBV7-2 to TRBJ2-4; 7 bases match TRBD1. The J segment lost 2 bases and the V segment lost 5 bases, leaving 9 bases of the junction unmatched. The CDR3 runs 16 residues. Germline V gene data show CDR1 as SGHTA and CDR2 as FQGNSA. Written as DNA, the CDR3 is TGTGCCAGCAGCCCTATGAGGACAGGCACCAAAAACATTCAGTACTTC. This translates into CASSPMRTGTKNIQYF.

V usage is TRBV7-2 and J usage is TRBJ1-1; perhaps TRBD1 as D (5 bases). With 2 bases removed from V and 7 bases from J, the gap between germline ends came to 8 bases. The CDR3 covers 12 residues. Germline CDR1 reads SGHTA; CDR2 reads FQGNSA. The CDR3 spells CASSLLGLEAFF. CDR3 DNA: TGTGCCAGCAGCTTATTGGGGCTTGAAGCTTTCTTT.

The V call is TRBV14, the J call TRBJ2-5, with a possible D match to TRBD2 (6 bases). The CDR3 contains 13 residues. Trimming left V 6 bases short and J 5 bases short, with 13 bases between. Germline values: CDR1 SGHDN, CDR2 FVKESK. The CDR3: CASRGLGVETQYF. The CDR3 DNA follows: TGTGCCAGCAGGGGACTGGGGGTTGAGACCCAGTACTTC.

The V call is TRBV27, the J call TRBJ2-3, with 11 bases identical to TRBD2. The CDR3 has 15 amino acids. V lost 6 bases and J lost 2; bases outside the gene matches: 4. Germline assignment: CDR1 MNHEY and CDR2 SMNVEV (reference sequence). CDR3 sequence reads: CASRLAGAYTDTQYF. Here the CDR3 DNA reads TGTGCCAGCAGACTAGCGGGGGCCTACACAGATACGCAGTATTTT.

The chain links TRBV29-1 to TRBJ2-1, with 8 bases fitting TRBD2. V was clipped by 4 bases and J by 3 bases; unmatched bases: 5. CDR3 length: 14 residues. Germline V gene sequence: CDR1 SQVTM, CDR2 ANQGSEA. As DNA, the CDR3 is TGCAGCGTTGTTGCGGGGGGCCTCTACAATGAGCAGTTCTTC. Its translation: CSVVAGGLYNEQFF.

The rearrangement uses TRBV18 and TRBJ2-7; possibly TRBD2 for D (7 bases). The CDR3 length is 15 residues. V was shortened by 3 bases and J by 6 bases, with 18 bases between the two germline ends. CDR1 KGHSH and CDR2 LQKENI come from the germline V gene. CDR3: CASSPSNRGGPEQYF. DNA of the CDR3: TGTGCCAGCTCACCCTCCAATAGGGGGGGACCCGAGCAGTACTTC.

Only one count was recorded for this clone. V is TRBV6-5 and J is TRBJ1-2, with unresolved D. V lost 0 bases and J 4 bases, leaving 9 bases between the germline ends. The CDR3 spans 14 residues. From germline, CDR1 is MNHEY and CDR2 SVGAGI. This chain's CDR3 is CASSYSQTVYGYTF. The CDR3 nucleotides are TGTGCCAGCAGTTACTCCCAAACAGTCTATGGCTACACCTTC.

DNA for the CDR3: TGTGCCAGTAGTATGGACAGGGGGAACTATGGCTACACCTTC. Translated, it gives CASSMDRGNYGYTF. The chain has TRBV19 and TRBJ1-2; TRBD1 agrees at 10 bases. This CDR3 is 14 amino acids long. Germline V gives CDR1 LNHDA, CDR2 SQIVND (reference sequence). With 3 bases clipped from V and 2 bases from J, the junction kept 0 bases outside the gene matches.

This clone occurred once. The rearrangement links TRBV10-3 to TRBJ2-7; D is possibly TRBD2 (5 bases). Germline V gene sequence: CDR1 ENHRY, CDR2 SYGVKD. This CDR3 contains 12 residues. The V end was cut by 5 bases, the J end by 7 bases, with 12 bases between. In DNA, the CDR3 is TGTGCCATCAGTAATAGCGTCTGGGAGCAGTACTTC. Translated, it gives CAISNSVWEQYF.

The rearrangement joins TRBV6-5 to TRBJ1-5; tentative D call: TRBD1 (6 bases). This CDR3 region has 15 residues. The V end lost 7 bases, the J end lost 7 bases, and 20 bases lay between the germline ends. Per the germline V gene, CDR1 is MNHEY and CDR2 is SVGAGI. As DNA, the CDR3 is TGTGCCAGCATCCCTGGGTATGGGGGGGCGCAGCCCCAGCATTTT. Residues: CASIPGYGGAQPQHF.

V gene TRBV6-5 combines with J gene TRBJ1-1, with a weak D call TRBD1 (6 bases). The V end lost 4 bases, the J end lost 0 bases, and 15 bases lay between the germline ends. This CDR3 is 16 amino acids long. Per germline, CDR1 MNHEY and CDR2 SVGAGI. CDR3 amino acids: CASSSGVGDMNTEAFF. CDR3 sequence (DNA): TGTGCCAGCAGTTCAGGGGTGGGGGATATGAACACTGAAGCTTTCTTT.

This clone was observed a few times. The J gene is TRBJ2-7, the V gene TRBV5-5; TRBD1 might be the D (6 bases). The V end was cut by 7 bases, the J end by 4 bases, with 15 bases between. Germline-derived CDR1 and CDR2 are SGHKS and YYEKEE (reference sequence). The CDR3 loop spans 13 amino acids. This CDR3 is CASQDSNTYEQYF. For the CDR3, the DNA is TGTGCCAGCCAGGACAGCAATACTTACGAGCAGTACTTC.

The chain recombines TRBV4-2 with TRBJ2-4; the D gene is possibly TRBD1 (7 bases). Between the trimmed V and J ends, which lost 3 bases and 6 bases, there was a span of 27 bases. The CDR3 consists of 19 residues. CDR1 LGHNA and CDR2 YNFKEQ come from the germline V gene. The CDR3 loop is CASSQTRGVRPSEINIQYF. CDR3 nucleotide sequence: TGTGCCAGCAGCCAGACCAGGGGGGTTCGCCCTTCAGAGATAAACATTCAGTACTTC.

This chain joins TRBV12-5 and TRBJ2-7; 7 bases are shared with TRBD1. V lost 4 bases to trimming and J lost 2 bases; unmatched junction nucleotides: 17. CDR1 is LGHNT and CDR2 is FRNRAP in the germline V gene. CDR3 size: 18 residues. CDR3 in DNA: TGTGCTAGTGGTTCGACCAATCGAGACAGGGTTATTCCCTACGAGCAGTACTTC. The encoded protein is CASGSTNRDRVIPYEQYF.